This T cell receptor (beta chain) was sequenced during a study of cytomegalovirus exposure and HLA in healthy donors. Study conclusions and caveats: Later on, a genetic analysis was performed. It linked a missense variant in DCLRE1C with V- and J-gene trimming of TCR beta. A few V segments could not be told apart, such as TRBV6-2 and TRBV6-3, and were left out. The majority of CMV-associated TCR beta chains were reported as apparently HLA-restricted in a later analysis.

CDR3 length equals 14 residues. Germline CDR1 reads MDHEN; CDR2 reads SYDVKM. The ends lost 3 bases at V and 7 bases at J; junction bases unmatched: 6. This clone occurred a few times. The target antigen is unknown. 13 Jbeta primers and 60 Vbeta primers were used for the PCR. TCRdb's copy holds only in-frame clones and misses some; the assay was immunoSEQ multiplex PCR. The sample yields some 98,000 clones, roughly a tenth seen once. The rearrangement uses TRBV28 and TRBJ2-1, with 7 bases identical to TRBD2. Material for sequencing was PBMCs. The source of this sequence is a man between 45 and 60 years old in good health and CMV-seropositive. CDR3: CASSFELARNEQFF. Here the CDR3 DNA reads TGTGCCAGCAGTTTCGAACTAGCGCGGAATGAGCAGTTCTTC. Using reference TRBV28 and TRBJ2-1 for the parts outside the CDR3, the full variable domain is DVKVTQSSRYLVKRTGEKVFLECVQDMDHENMFWYRQDPGLGLRLIYFSYDVKMKEKGDIPEGYSVSREKKERFSLILESASTNQTSMYLCASSFELARNEQFFGPGTRLTVL.